The 21 T cell receptor beta chains in this list originate from one sample, sequenced in a study of cytomegalovirus exposure and HLA in healthy donors. Profiling relied on immunoSEQ multiplex PCR, and the TCRdb table lists in-frame clones only, not all of them. The sample holds over 200,000 clones, around 90% seen once. Material for sequencing was PBMCs. These receptors all stem from a woman aged 18-29 years in good health and CMV-seropositive.

This clone occurred a few times. The rearrangement joins TRBV30 to TRBJ2-5; a weak D match, TRBD1 (6 bases). Trimming cost V 3 bases and J 2 bases, with 13 bases left between them. The CDR3 extends over 14 amino acids. Germline V gives CDR1 GTSNPN, CDR2 SVGIG (reference sequence). CDR3 in DNA: TGTGCCTGGAGCGGACAGTTAACTCAAGAGACCCAGTACTTC. Translating it yields CAWSGQLTQETQYF.

V gene TRBV5-1 combines with J gene TRBJ2-5, with 7 bases lining up with TRBD2. In germline, CDR1 is SGHRS, CDR2 YFSETQ. This CDR3 spans 15 amino acids. After removal of 0 bases from V and 3 bases from J, the junction contained 5 bases not matched to a gene. Here the CDR3 DNA reads TGCGCCAGCAGCTTGGAGGGAGGGCCTGAAGAGACCCAGTACTTC. Its translation: CASSLEGGPEETQYF.

This clone was picked up a small number of times. J is TRBJ1-2 and V is TRBV5-1; D remains ambiguous. The CDR3 length is 13 residues. CDR1 is SGHRS, CDR2 YFSETQ, per germline. Trimming took off 0 bases at V and 1 base at J, with 4 bases between the two ends. The CDR3 nucleotides are TGCGCCAGCAGCTTGGACGGTAACTATGGCTACACCTTC. Amino acids: CASSLDGNYGYTF.

The V gene is TRBV5-4, the J gene TRBJ2-7; D gene unclear. Germline CDR1 SGHNT, CDR2 YYREEE (reference sequence). V lost 5 bases to trimming and J lost 1 base, with 16 bases between them. The CDR3 is 15 residues long. The CDR3 is CASRASPRGSYEQYF. The CDR3 nucleotides are TGTGCCAGCAGAGCATCCCCCAGAGGATCCTACGAGCAGTACTTC.

The chain links TRBV5-6 to TRBJ2-3; 7 bases map to TRBD1. Germline CDR1 reads SGHDT; CDR2 reads YYEEEE. V trimming: 1 base; J trimming: 3 bases; junction bases outside the gene matches: 2. This CDR3 region has 14 residues. CDR3 amino acids: CASSLRGQTDTQYF. CDR3 nucleotides: TGTGCCAGCAGCTTGAGGGGACAGACAGATACGCAGTATTTT.

This clone occurred once. Additional DNA sequences in this sample encode the identical CDR3. The chain is built from TRBV6-5 and TRBJ1-1; possible D gene TRBD1, 6 bases. V lost 6 bases and J lost 3, with 11 bases in between. Germline CDR1 reads MNHEY; CDR2 reads SVGAGI. The CDR3 runs to 13 residues. Written as DNA, the CDR3 is TGTGCCAGCAGGCGGGGGCGAGACACTGAAGCTTTCTTT. Translating gives CASRRGRDTEAFF.

This clone appeared a few times. V is TRBV2 and J is TRBJ2-1, with 9 bases fitting TRBD2. Per germline, CDR1 SNHLY and CDR2 FYNNEI. The CDR3 runs to 12 residues. After removal of 10 bases from V and 9 bases from J, the junction contained 7 bases not matched to a gene. CDR3 coding DNA: TGTGCCACTGGGACTAGCTATAGTGAGCAGTTCTTC. Translated, it gives CATGTSYSEQFF. The variable domain in full, completed from reference TRBV2 and TRBJ2-1, reads EPEVTQTPSHQVTQMGQEVILRCVPISNHLYFYWYRQILGQKVEFLVSFYNNEISEKSEIFDDQFSVERPDGSNFTLKIRSTKLEDSAMYFCATGTSYSEQFFGPGTRLTVL.

V gene TRBV6-1 combines with J gene TRBJ2-7; D is unclear. The CDR3 consists of 13 residues. With 2 bases removed from V and 4 bases from J, the gap between germline ends came to 9 bases. Germline V gene data show CDR1 as MNHNS and CDR2 as SASEGT. Written as DNA, the CDR3 is TGTGCCAGCAGTGAATCGCGGATTTACGAGCAGTACTTC. Protein: CASSESRIYEQYF.

This chain links TRBV27 with TRBJ2-7; D is unclear. The germline V and J ends were trimmed by 6 bases and 0 bases, with 12 bases remaining between them. From germline, CDR1 is MNHEY and CDR2 SMNVEV (reference sequence). This CDR3 is 14 amino acids long. Written as DNA, the CDR3 is TGTGCCAGCAGATCAGGATTTAGCTCCTACGAGCAGTACTTC. Its translation: CASRSGFSSYEQYF.

The chain combines TRBV4-1 with TRBJ1-1; D is possibly TRBD1 (5 bases). The germline gives CDR1 MGHRA, CDR2 YSYEKL. This CDR3 has 15 amino acids. The V and J ends lost 0 bases and 3 bases respectively, with 11 bases between them. The CDR3 coding sequence is TGCGCCAGCAGCCAAGATGGGACGGGGGACACTGAAGCTTTCTTT. It is translated as CASSQDGTGDTEAFF.

V and J are TRBV5-1 and TRBJ2-2, with a tentative D call TRBD2 (5 bases). Trimming shortened V by 3 bases and J by 6 bases, and 24 bases separated the two germline ends. In germline, CDR1 is SGHRS, CDR2 YFSETQ. This CDR3 comprises 18 residues. The CDR3 spells CASSYLTPDRTVPGELFF. The CDR3 DNA sequence: TGCGCCAGCAGCTACCTGACCCCCGACCGGACTGTCCCCGGGGAGCTGTTTTTT.

This clone was counted a single time. The chain links TRBV6-1 to TRBJ2-1; D gene uncertain. In germline, CDR1 is MNHNS, CDR2 SASEGT. This CDR3 region has 14 residues. Trimming stripped 2 bases from V and 3 bases from J, with 8 bases between. Written as DNA, the CDR3 is TGTGCCAGCAGTGAAACTCGTTACTACAATGAGCAGTTCTTC. It yields the protein CASSETRYYNEQFF.

The chain employs TRBV5-1 and TRBJ2-7; 8 bases line up with TRBD1. After removal of 5 bases from V and 3 bases from J, the junction contained 4 bases not matched to a gene. Germline-derived CDR1 and CDR2 are SGHRS and YFSETQ. The CDR3 consists of 13 residues. The CDR3 is CASRPRGLYEQYF. Here the CDR3 DNA reads TGCGCCAGCAGACCCAGGGGGCTCTACGAGCAGTACTTC.

V gene TRBV28 combines with J gene TRBJ1-3; 11 positions agree with TRBD1. In germline, CDR1 is MDHEN, CDR2 SYDVKM. The J segment lost 8 bases and the V segment lost 6 bases, leaving 6 bases of the junction unmatched. The CDR3 contains 14 residues. The CDR3 here is CASSPGTGGYTIYF. For the CDR3, the DNA is TGTGCCAGCAGCCCCGGGACAGGGGGTTACACCATATATTTT. The complete variable domain, with remaining parts taken from reference TRBV28 and TRBJ1-3, reads DVKVTQSSRYLVKRTGEKVFLECVQDMDHENMFWYRQDPGLGLRLIYFSYDVKMKEKGDIPEGYSVSREKKERFSLILESASTNQTSMYLCASSPGTGGYTIYFGEGSWLTVV.

This rearrangement joins TRBV7-9 to TRBJ2-7; D is possibly TRBD2 (5 bases). The CDR3 consists of 13 residues. Trimming pared 1 base from V and 3 bases from J, leaving 7 bases between. The germline CDR1 and CDR2 sequences are SEHNR and FQNEAQ (reference sequence). CDR3 bases: TGTGCCAGCAGCTTAGAGCGGAGCTACGAGCAGTACTTC. Translation: CASSLERSYEQYF. Full variable domain (outside the CDR3, taken from reference TRBV7-9 and TRBJ2-7): DTGVSQNPRHKITKRGQNVTFRCDPISEHNRLYWYRQTLGQGPEFLTYFQNEAQLEKSRLLSDRFSAERPKGSFSTLEIQRTEQGDSAMYLCASSLERSYEQYFGPGTRLTVT.

The rearrangement links TRBV5-1 to TRBJ2-3, with TRBD2 matching 11 bases. Losses at the gene ends were 0 bases for V and 8 bases for J; bases not matched to a gene: 11. CDR1 and CDR2 from the germline V gene are SGHRS and YFSETQ. The CDR3 has 17 amino acids. CDR3 in amino acids: CASSLAGLAGGRGTQYF. As DNA, the CDR3 is TGCGCCAGCAGCTTGGCCGGGCTAGCGGGAGGTCGAGGTACGCAGTATTTT.

V is TRBV28 and J is TRBJ1-2; the D gene is possibly TRBD1 (6 bases). Germline V lookup: CDR1 MDHEN, CDR2 SYDVKM. The CDR3 consists of 13 residues. V was shortened by 6 bases and J by 8 bases, with 16 bases between the two germline ends. CDR3 nucleotide sequence: TGTGCCAGCAGACGTTATGGAGACAGGGGCTACACCTTC. This encodes CASRRYGDRGYTF.

The chain couples TRBV5-1 to TRBJ2-1, with a weak D call TRBD1 (5 bases). Trimming removed 2 bases from V and 8 bases from J, with 11 bases in between. The germline V gene has CDR1 SGHRS and CDR2 YFSETQ. The CDR3 loop spans 13 amino acids. CDR3 nucleotides: TGCGCCAGCAGCTTTGGGGCGTGGTATGAGCAGTTCTTC. Translated: CASSFGAWYEQFF.

The chain is built from TRBV7-6 and TRBJ2-7; 9 bases fit TRBD1. Germline CDR1 SGHVS, CDR2 FNYEAQ. CDR3 size: 15 residues. V dropped 0 bases and J dropped 6; count of bases not matched to a gene: 6. CDR3 amino acids: CASSLAGQGSGEQYF. In DNA form, the CDR3 reads TGTGCCAGCAGCTTAGCGGGACAGGGCTCAGGCGAGCAGTACTTC.

The table lists this clone with a count of one. The chain links TRBV19 to TRBJ1-5; 7 nucleotides match TRBD1. Looked up from germline, CDR1 is LNHDA and CDR2 is SQIVND (reference sequence). V lost 1 base, J lost 4 bases, and 4 bases stayed unmatched. This CDR3 has 15 residues. The CDR3, as DNA: TGTGCCAGTAGTATAGGCCCAGGGGGTAATCAGCCCCAGCATTTT. It encodes CASSIGPGGNQPQHF.

The chain joins TRBV5-1 to TRBJ2-3; weak D call: TRBD2 (5 bases). With 4 bases removed from V and 4 bases from J, the gap between germline ends came to 13 bases. Germline V gene sequence: CDR1 SGHRS, CDR2 YFSETQ. The CDR3 runs 14 residues. The CDR3 DNA sequence: TGCGCCAGCAGCCCACGAGGCGGGCCAGATACGCAGTATTTT. Its protein product is CASSPRGGPDTQYF.